This TCR beta chain was observed in a study of breast tumors, draining lymph nodes, adjacent tissues. Axillary draining lymph nodes of breast cancer patients supplied the node samples. MiXCR, applied by TCRdb to the multiplex PCR reads, yields one record per CDR3 protein. Among more than 200,000 distinct CDR3 sequences, roughly 32% were seen once, and the ten largest hold around 1.4%. Germline CDR1 DFQATT, CDR2 SNEGSKA (reference sequence). The CDR3 consists of 14 residues. The V gene lost 6 bases and the J gene lost 8 bases, with 22 bases spanning the gap. The receptor was derived from a female donor with breast cancer. Some clones in this sample may be carry-over from other donors' samples. Sequenced material: axillary lymph node tissue. V gene TRBV20-1 combines with J gene TRBJ1-2, with D perhaps matching TRBD1 (5 bases). The CDR3 spells CSAPSGRGFGGYTF. CDR3 sequence (DNA): TGCAGTGCACCGAGCGGGAGGGGATTCGGCGGCTACACCTTC.